The next 12 T cell receptor beta chains were all read from a single sample in a study of identical twins. TCRdb called the 5' RACE reads again in MiXCR, with one record for every CDR3 protein. The profile covers 1.5 million to 2 million distinct CDR3 sequences, with 32% appearing a single time and approximately 0.29% taken by the ten largest. Source material: cord blood. These receptors were obtained from a newborn girl in good health.

This chain uses TRBV20-1 with TRBJ2-4; D is ambiguous. The V and J ends lost 0 bases and 2 bases respectively, with 14 bases between them. Germline V lookup: CDR1 DFQATT, CDR2 SNEGSKA (reference sequence). The CDR3 length is 16 residues. The CDR3 sequence: CSAREVGVWTKNIQYF. DNA of the CDR3: TGCAGTGCTAGAGAGGTGGGTGTGTGGACCAAAAACATTCAGTACTTC.

This clonotype was observed many times. The chain couples TRBV5-5 to TRBJ2-5; no clear D gene. Per the germline V gene, CDR1 is SGHKS and CDR2 is YYEKEE (reference sequence). The CDR3 totals 14 residues. The V end lost 0 bases, the J end lost 1 base, and 7 bases lay between the germline ends. CDR3 nucleotides: TGTGCCAGCAGCTTGGAATGGATCCAAGAGACCCAGTACTTC. Translated, it gives CASSLEWIQETQYF.

The CDR3 reads CASNATWTLSYEQYF. As DNA, the CDR3 is TGTGCCAGCAATGCGACATGGACTTTATCCTACGAGCAGTACTTC. The V and J genes are TRBV12-3 or TRBV12-4 and TRBJ2-7; D is perhaps TRBD2 (5 bases). V was clipped by 7 bases and J by 1 base, with 17 bases between them. The CDR3 runs to 15 residues.

This clonotype was seen a handful of times. The chain has TRBV19 and TRBJ2-1, with 10 bases fitting TRBD2. Germline V gives CDR1 LNHDA, CDR2 SQIVND (reference sequence). With 6 bases clipped from V and 9 bases from J, the junction kept 8 bases outside the gene matches. The CDR3 has 14 residues. CDR3 sequence reads: CASSLAGVFTEQFF. Written as DNA, the CDR3 is TGTGCCAGTAGCCTAGCGGGAGTCTTCACTGAGCAGTTCTTC.

This clonotype was detected only a few times. CDR3 sequence reads: CASRLDGNQPQHF. CDR3 coding DNA: TGTGCCAGCAGGCTGGACGGCAATCAGCCCCAGCATTTT. The V call is TRBV2, the J call TRBJ1-5; D is ambiguous. The CDR3 has 13 residues. V lost 6 bases and J lost 2, with 8 bases in between. The V gene's germline CDR1 is SNHLY and CDR2 FYNNEI. Based on the CDR3 plus reference TRBV2 and TRBJ1-5, the full variable domain is EPEVTQTPSHQVTQMGQEVILRCVPISNHLYFYWYRQILGQKVEFLVSFYNNEISEKSEIFDDQFSVERPDGSNFTLKIRSTKLEDSAMYFCASRLDGNQPQHFGDGTRLSIL.

This clonotype was counted only a few times. J is TRBJ2-7 and V is TRBV29-1, with D unclear. This CDR3 region has 12 residues. Germline V CDR1 and CDR2: SQVTM, ANQGSEA. Between the trimmed V and J ends, which lost 6 bases and 4 bases, there was a span of 13 bases. The CDR3 loop reads CSVLGGPYEQYF. CDR3 nucleotide sequence: TGCAGCGTCCTAGGTGGTCCTTACGAGCAGTACTTC.

This clonotype was seen a handful of times. The rearrangement uses TRBV15 and TRBJ1-2; possible D gene TRBD1, 5 bases. This CDR3 region has 15 residues. The germline gives CDR1 LNHNV, CDR2 YYDKDF (reference sequence). V was pared by 0 bases and J by 4 bases, with 12 bases between. This CDR3 reads CATSRDQRGGYGYTF. In nucleotides, the CDR3 is TGTGCCACCAGCAGAGATCAGAGGGGTGGCTATGGCTACACCTTC.

V is TRBV29-1 and J is TRBJ2-1, with 7 bases that match TRBD2. Looked up from germline, CDR1 is SQVTM and CDR2 is ANQGSEA. The CDR3 runs 16 residues. The V segment lost 0 bases and the J segment 7 bases; nucleotides outside the gene matches: 12. Here the CDR3 DNA reads TGCAGCGTTGAAGAGGATGAGCGGGGAGGAGGAAATGAGCAGTTCTTC. Its translation is CSVEEDERGGGNEQFF.

The chain joins TRBV20-1 to TRBJ1-5; D may be TRBD1 (5 bases). Germline V gene sequence: CDR1 DFQATT, CDR2 SNEGSKA (reference sequence). The CDR3 extends over 15 amino acids. This chain's CDR3 is CSSAREVGRHQPQHF. The DNA of the CDR3 is TGCAGCAGTGCTAGAGAGGTGGGGCGCCATCAGCCCCAGCATTTT.

V and J are TRBV20-1 and TRBJ1-4, with 9 bases fitting TRBD1. The CDR3 is 14 amino acids. Trimming took 3 bases from V and 5 from J; bases not matched to a gene: 4. CDR1 is DFQATT, CDR2 SNEGSKA, per germline (reference sequence). The CDR3: CSASSDRGNEKLFF. The CDR3, as DNA: TGCAGTGCTAGTAGTGACAGGGGGAATGAAAAACTGTTTTTT.

V gene TRBV6-1 combines with J gene TRBJ1-6; D gene unclear. Germline V CDR1 and CDR2: MNHNS, SASEGT. This CDR3 has 13 residues. The V gene lost 0 bases and the J gene lost 9 bases, with 6 bases spanning the gap. This chain's CDR3 is CASSEALGSPLHF. CDR3 nucleotide sequence: TGTGCCAGCAGTGAAGCGCTTGGTTCACCCCTCCACTTT.

V is TRBV7-9 and J is TRBJ1-2; TRBD1 is a possible D gene (5 bases). Germline CDR1 reads SEHNR; CDR2 reads FQNEAQ (reference sequence). Trimming removed 2 bases at V and 5 bases at J, with 15 bases between. The CDR3 loop spans 15 amino acids. The CDR3 nucleotides are TGTGCCAGCAGCTTAAGGGACGGCCCTGGATATGGCTACACCTTC. It codes for CASSLRDGPGYGYTF.